This T cell receptor (beta chain) was sequenced in a study of blood T cell repertoires in COVID-19. Study-wide context: There were acute and convalescent COVID-19 samples, and they came from the United States, Italy and Spain. T cells, B-cell-depleted T cells, or PBMCs provided the cDNA or gDNA that served as material.

This clone was seen only once. TCRdb's table, derived via immunoSEQ multiplex PCR, lists solely in-frame clones and lacks some. Of 220,000 or so clones detected, 90% appear once; the ten largest clones hold over 13%. The material sequenced was PBMCs or T cells enriched from blood (not recorded which). The TCR sequence derives from a man in his thirties or forties who had been exposed to COVID-19.

The CDR3 protein is CASSPAGGSVVEYF. CDR3 bases: TGTGCCAGCAGCCCCGCGGGGGGCTCAGTGGTGGAGTACTTC. The chain uses TRBV5-6 and TRBJ2-7; TRBD2 agrees at 8 bases. With 4 bases clipped from V and 11 bases from J, the junction kept 14 bases outside the gene matches. CDR1 SGHDT and CDR2 YYEEEE come from the germline V gene. CDR3 length: 14 amino acids.